These 23 T cell receptor beta chains were sequenced from one sample in a study of shared clonotypes between healthy human individuals. The protocol was immunoSEQ multiplex PCR, while the TCRdb copy is restricted to in-frame clones and leaves out a portion. The sample holds more than 550,000 clones, about 92% seen once. As defined, naive CD8 cells were CD45RO-negative and positively selected for CCR7, with terminally differentiated effector memory CD45RA+ cells excluded. The sequenced material came from naive CD8+ T cells sorted from blood. The receptors were sampled from a man aged 30-40 years in good health.

The chain joins TRBV4-2 to TRBJ2-7, with D possibly TRBD1 on 8 matching bases. V dropped 0 bases and J dropped 5 bases, with 17 bases sitting between them. The CDR3 has 16 residues. Germline V gives CDR1 LGHNA, CDR2 YNFKEQ. The CDR3 sequence: CASSQDLRTGRDEQYF. Written as DNA, the CDR3 is TGTGCCAGCAGCCAAGATTTACGGACAGGGAGGGACGAGCAGTACTTC.

This sequence joins TRBV9 and TRBJ2-2; the D is unclear. Trimming took 0 bases from V and 3 from J, leaving 6 bases between them. The CDR3 consists of 14 residues. CDR1 is SGDLS and CDR2 is YYNGEE in the germline V gene. In DNA form, the CDR3 reads TGTGCCAGCAGCGTAGTCGGGCACACCGGGGAGCTGTTTTTT. This sequence encodes CASSVVGHTGELFF.

The chain employs TRBV7-2 and TRBJ2-3; tentatively, D is TRBD1 (8 bases). V gave up 3 bases and J gave up 3 bases, with 16 bases separating them. This CDR3 has 16 residues. Germline CDR1 and CDR2: SGHTA and FQGNSA. The CDR3 loop is CASSFRGGDRTDTQYF. CDR3 bases: TGTGCCAGCAGCTTTAGAGGGGGGGACAGGACAGATACGCAGTATTTT. Supplemented by reference TRBV7-2 and TRBJ2-3, the full variable domain reads GAGVSQSPSNKVTEKGKDVELRCDPISGHTALYWYRQSLGQGLEFLIYFQGNSAPDKSGLPSDRFSAERTGGSVSTLTIQRTQQEDSAVYLCASSFRGGDRTDTQYFGPGTRLTVL.

A note on this clone: Additional DNA sequences in this sample encode the identical CDR3. DNA of the CDR3: TGCGCCAGCAGTGAGTCCCGATTAGCAGATACGCAGTATTTT. This encodes CASSESRLADTQYF. V gene TRBV10-1 combines with J gene TRBJ2-3, with D unclear. Germline CDR1 and CDR2: WNHNN and SYGVQD (reference sequence). The CDR3 loop spans 14 amino acids. Trimming pared 0 bases from V and 4 bases from J, leaving 8 bases between.

The chain uses TRBV6-6 and TRBJ2-1, with D uncertain. This CDR3 region has 13 residues. The germline V gene encodes CDR1 MNHNY and CDR2 SVGAGI (reference sequence). Trimming left V 7 bases short and J 0 bases short, with 7 bases between. The DNA for the CDR3 is TGTGCCAGCACTAGTAGCTCCTACAATGAGCAGTTCTTC. Encoded protein: CASTSSSYNEQFF.

V is TRBV4-2 and J is TRBJ2-7; 11 bases are shared with TRBD2. V gave up 4 bases and J gave up 5 bases; unmatched junction bases: 13. Germline CDR1 and CDR2: LGHNA and YNFKEQ. This CDR3 is 17 amino acids long. The CDR3 region has the DNA TGTGCCAGCAGCCGGTACCTTAGCGGGAGGGCCGGAAACGAGCAGTACTTC. It yields the protein CASSRYLSGRAGNEQYF.

V gene TRBV7-2 combines with J gene TRBJ2-3; D gene unclear. V was clipped by 3 bases and J by 5 bases, with 18 bases between them. This CDR3 has 16 amino acids. Germline values: CDR1 SGHTA, CDR2 FQGNSA. The CDR3 is CASSFGGAPGVDTQYF. The CDR3 region has the DNA TGTGCCAGCAGCTTTGGCGGCGCCCCCGGAGTAGATACGCAGTATTTT.

The J gene is TRBJ2-7, the V gene TRBV11-2; no definite D call. The CDR3 sequence is 13 residues long. The germline V gene has CDR1 SGHAT and CDR2 FQNNGV. The V end lost 2 bases, the J end lost 4 bases, and 9 bases lay between the germline ends. CDR3 in amino acids: CASSLMALYEQYF. DNA for the CDR3: TGTGCCAGCAGCTTAATGGCCCTTTACGAGCAGTACTTC.

The V call is TRBV27, the J call TRBJ2-7; 7 nucleotides match TRBD2. J gave up 4 bases and V 5 bases, and 11 bases lay outside the gene matches. The CDR3 runs to 15 residues. Germline V gene lookup returns CDR1 MNHEY and CDR2 SMNVEV (reference sequence). This CDR3 reads CASSLTAGPIYEQYF. CDR3 DNA: TGTGCCAGCAGTCTAACAGCGGGACCCATATACGAGCAGTACTTC.

V is TRBV4-1 and J is TRBJ2-1, with a tentative D call TRBD1 (6 bases). The V gene lost 4 bases and the J gene lost 8 bases, with 9 bases spanning the gap. Germline V CDR1 and CDR2: MGHRA, YSYEKL. The CDR3 consists of 12 residues. In DNA form, the CDR3 reads TGCGCCAGCAGCCCCAGGGGCCATGAGCAGTTCTTC. This encodes CASSPRGHEQFF.

J is TRBJ2-2 and V is TRBV7-8; 10 bases are a match to TRBD2. The CDR3 runs 19 residues. The J segment lost 2 bases and the V segment lost 1 base, leaving 10 bases of the junction unmatched. Germline lookup yields CDR1 SGHVS and CDR2 FQNEAQ. CDR3 protein: CASSLVTSGKRRNTGELFF. The CDR3 region has the DNA TGTGCCAGCAGCTTAGTCACTAGCGGGAAGAGGAGAAACACCGGGGAGCTGTTTTTT.

The chain joins TRBV5-4 to TRBJ2-5; either TRBD1 or TRBD2 may supply D (6 bases each). Germline CDR1 is SGHNT and CDR2 is YYREEE (reference sequence). The CDR3 length is 15 residues. V lost 5 bases and J lost 2, with 16 bases in between. The CDR3 region has the DNA TGTGCCAGCAGGCCCTGGGGGGCCCGACAAGAGACCCAGTACTTC. It specifies CASRPWGARQETQYF. Full variable domain (rest looked up from reference TRBV5-4 and TRBJ2-5): ETGVTQSPTHLIKTRGQQVTLRCSSQSGHNTVSWYQQALGQGPQFIFQYYREEENGRGNFPPRFSGLQFPNYSSELNVNALELDDSALYLCASRPWGARQETQYFGPGTRLLVL.

The rearrangement joins TRBV27 to TRBJ2-1, with no clear D. This CDR3 has 15 amino acids. Germline V gives CDR1 MNHEY, CDR2 SMNVEV (reference sequence). The V end was cut by 2 bases, the J end by 0 bases, with 8 bases between. CDR3 protein: CASSLDMSSYNEQFF. CDR3 DNA: TGTGCCAGCAGTTTAGACATGAGCTCCTACAATGAGCAGTTCTTC.

This chain joins TRBV11-2 and TRBJ1-2, with 7 bases aligning to TRBD1. The CDR3 has 15 residues. J lost 3 bases, V lost 6 bases, and 10 bases had no gene match. Germline CDR1 SGHAT, CDR2 FQNNGV. DNA of the CDR3: TGTGCCAGCAGGGCACCGGGACAGAGAGACTATGGCTACACCTTC. It specifies CASRAPGQRDYGYTF.

The chain recombines TRBV10-3 with TRBJ2-2, with D maybe TRBD2 (6 bases). Trimming stripped 5 bases from V and 7 bases from J, with 11 bases between. Germline V gives CDR1 ENHRY, CDR2 SYGVKD. The CDR3 consists of 13 residues. CDR3 protein: CAISTGVGGELFF. CDR3 coding DNA: TGTGCCATCAGTACGGGGGTCGGCGGGGAGCTGTTTTTT.

The rearrangement links TRBV7-9 to TRBJ1-1; TRBD1 is a possible D gene (5 bases). This CDR3 contains 18 residues. Deletions cut 1 base from V and 2 bases from J, with 20 bases between. Germline lookup yields CDR1 SEHNR and CDR2 FQNEAQ (reference sequence). The DNA of the CDR3 is TGTGCCAGCAGCTTAGACGTACTGGGGGGTTTAAGAAACACTGAAGCTTTCTTT. The encoded protein is CASSLDVLGGLRNTEAFF.

This chain connects TRBV18 to TRBJ2-3; D remains unclear. The germline gives CDR1 KGHSH, CDR2 LQKENI. The CDR3 totals 12 residues. V dropped 4 bases and J dropped 1 base, with 3 bases sitting between them. CDR3 region: CASSLRTDTQYF. The CDR3 DNA is TGTGCCAGCTCACTTCGCACAGATACGCAGTATTTT.

The chain carries TRBV28 and TRBJ1-1; unclear D gene. Trimming shortened V by 5 bases and J by 5 bases, and 15 bases separated the two germline ends. Germline V gives CDR1 MDHEN, CDR2 SYDVKM. The CDR3 runs to 14 residues. CDR3: CASSNQASGTEAFF. The CDR3 DNA follows: TGTGCCAGCAGTAACCAGGCCTCCGGGACTGAAGCTTTCTTT.

This sequence joins TRBV2 and TRBJ2-2; no clear D. The CDR3 is 14 amino acids. From germline, CDR1 is SNHLY and CDR2 FYNNEI. Trimming left V 3 bases short and J 4 bases short, with 9 bases between. The CDR3 region is CASSDRPGTGELFF. The CDR3 bases are TGTGCCAGCAGTGACCGTCCGGGCACCGGGGAGCTGTTTTTT. Full variable domain (outside the CDR3, taken from reference TRBV2 and TRBJ2-2): EPEVTQTPSHQVTQMGQEVILRCVPISNHLYFYWYRQILGQKVEFLVSFYNNEISEKSEIFDDQFSVERPDGSNFTLKIRSTKLEDSAMYFCASSDRPGTGELFFGEGSRLTVL.

The chain joins TRBV9 to TRBJ2-1; 12 bases map to TRBD2. This CDR3 region has 18 residues. Trimming removed 0 bases from V and 4 bases from J; junction bases left unmatched: 8. CDR1 and CDR2 (germline): SGDLS, YYNGEE. The CDR3, as DNA: TGTGCCAGCAGCGTAGGCCGACTAGCGGGAGAGAGTTACAATGAGCAGTTCTTC. Translated, it gives CASSVGRLAGESYNEQFF.

This clone has just one count. The rearrangement joins TRBV18 to TRBJ2-4; 12 positions agree with TRBD2. Germline V gene sequence: CDR1 KGHSH, CDR2 LQKENI. V gave up 3 bases and J gave up 7 bases; unmatched junction bases: 4. The CDR3 has 15 residues. The CDR3 is CASSPLAGGPNIQYF. CDR3 DNA sequence: TGTGCCAGCTCACCGCTAGCGGGAGGGCCGAACATTCAGTACTTC.

The chain recombines TRBV11-2 with TRBJ2-3; D is uncertain. The CDR3 spans 12 residues. The V end lost 4 bases, the J end lost 5 bases, and 7 bases lay between the germline ends. Germline CDR1 and CDR2: SGHAT and FQNNGV. The CDR3 here is CASSSLGDTQYF. CDR3 nucleotides: TGTGCCAGCAGCTCCCTCGGAGATACGCAGTATTTT.

This clone was observed once. The rearrangement uses TRBV27 and TRBJ2-4; no clear D. This CDR3 is built from 13 residues. Trimming stripped 6 bases from V and 10 bases from J, with 16 bases between. Germline CDR1 is MNHEY and CDR2 is SMNVEV (reference sequence). The CDR3 loop is CASSFRPGWIQYF. The CDR3 DNA follows: TGTGCCAGCAGCTTTCGACCCGGCTGGATTCAGTACTTC.